This T cell receptor (beta chain) was profiled in a study of T cells expressing NK-cell markers. On the study more broadly: Investigators obtained TCR beta repertoires from sorted CD3+CD56+NKG2C+, CD3+CD56+NKG2C- and CD3+CD56-NKG2C+ T cells.

Concerning this clonotype itself: Its antigen is as yet unknown.

Findings and limits, study-wide: Dominant NKG2C+ clonotypes were found to form roughly 1.0-7.0% of CD8+ T cells in over 5 donors. The leading position in the CD3+CD56-NKG2C+ fraction of four donors also went to these clonotypes.

Production of TCR beta cDNA relied on 5'RACE template switching with UMIs. Each CDR3 protein gets one entry in TCRdb, which reprocessed the 5' RACE reads and gives no DNA. The sample's table shows 250,000 or so distinct CDR3 sequences. The CDR3 has 13 residues. The chain employs TRBV12-3 or TRBV12-4 and TRBJ1-5. This clonotype was sampled from a woman between 18 and 69 years old in good health. The sequenced sample consisted of blood T cells: a sorted CD56 or NKG2C T cell subset, CD4+ or CD8+ T cells, or bulk PBMC T cells (not recorded which). CDR3 sequence: CASSLSADSTQHF.